The T cell receptor (beta chain) under discussion was sequenced for a study of T cell responses to AZD1222 COVID-19 vaccine. CDR1 and CDR2 (germline): KGHSH, LQKENI. The CDR3 consists of 13 residues. Trimming removed 0 bases from V and 5 bases from J, with 7 bases in between. Using immunoSEQ multiplex PCR, the repertoire was profiled, and TCRdb retains in-frame clones only, with some absent. This table has roughly 150,000 clones, about 90% appearing once. Here the sequenced sample was peripheral blood, taken 28 days after the second AZD1222 dose. The clonotype comes from an adult who received the AZD1222 COVID-19 vaccine. The chain recombines TRBV18 with TRBJ1-1; D perhaps matches TRBD1 (5 bases). The CDR3 bases are TGTGCCAGCTCACCACCCCGGGGGACTGAAGCTTTCTTT. Its translation is CASSPPRGTEAFF.